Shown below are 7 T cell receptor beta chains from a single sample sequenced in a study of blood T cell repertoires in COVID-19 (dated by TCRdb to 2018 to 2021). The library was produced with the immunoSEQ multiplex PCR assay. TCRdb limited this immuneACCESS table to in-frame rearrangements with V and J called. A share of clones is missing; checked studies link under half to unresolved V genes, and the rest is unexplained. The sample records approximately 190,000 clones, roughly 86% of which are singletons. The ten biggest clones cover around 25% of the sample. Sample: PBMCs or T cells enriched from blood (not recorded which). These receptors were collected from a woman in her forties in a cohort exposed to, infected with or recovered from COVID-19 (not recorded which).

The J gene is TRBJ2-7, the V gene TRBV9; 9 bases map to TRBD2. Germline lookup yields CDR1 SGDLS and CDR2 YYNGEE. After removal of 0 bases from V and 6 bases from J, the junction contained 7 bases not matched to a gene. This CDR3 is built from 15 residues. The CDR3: CASSVEGGGASEQYF. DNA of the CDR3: TGTGCCAGCAGCGTAGAGGGCGGGGGGGCGTCCGAGCAGTACTTC. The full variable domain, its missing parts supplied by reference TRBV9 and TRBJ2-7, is DSGVTQTPKHLITATGQRVTLRCSPRSGDLSVYWYQQSLDQGLQFLIQYYNGEERAKGNILERFSAQQFPDLHSELNLSSLELGDSALYFCASSVEGGGASEQYFGPGTRLTVT.

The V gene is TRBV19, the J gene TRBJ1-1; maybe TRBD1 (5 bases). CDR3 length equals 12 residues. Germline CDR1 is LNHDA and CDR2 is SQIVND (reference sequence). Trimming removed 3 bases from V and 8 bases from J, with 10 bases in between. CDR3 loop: CASSMRDQEAFF. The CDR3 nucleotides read TGTGCCAGTAGTATGCGGGACCAAGAAGCTTTCTTT. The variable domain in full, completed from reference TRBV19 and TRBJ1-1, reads DGGITQSPKYLFRKEGQNVTLSCEQNLNHDAMYWYRQDPGQGLRLIYYSQIVNDFQKGDIAEGYSVSREKKESFPLTVTSAQKNPTAFYLCASSMRDQEAFFGQGTRLTVV.

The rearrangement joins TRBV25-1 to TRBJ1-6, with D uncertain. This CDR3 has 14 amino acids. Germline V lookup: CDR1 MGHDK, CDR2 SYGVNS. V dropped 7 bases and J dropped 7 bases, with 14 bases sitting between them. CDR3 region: CASKRRRENSPLHF. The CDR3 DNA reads TGTGCCAGCAAGAGGCGGAGGGAGAATTCACCCCTCCACTTT.

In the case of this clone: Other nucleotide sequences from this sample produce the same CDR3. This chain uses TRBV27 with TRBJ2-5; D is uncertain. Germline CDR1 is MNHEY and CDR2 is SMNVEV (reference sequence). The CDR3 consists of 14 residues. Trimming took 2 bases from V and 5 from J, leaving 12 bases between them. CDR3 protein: CASSLARYRETQYF. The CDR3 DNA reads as TGTGCCAGCAGTTTAGCCAGGTACCGTGAGACCCAGTACTTC.

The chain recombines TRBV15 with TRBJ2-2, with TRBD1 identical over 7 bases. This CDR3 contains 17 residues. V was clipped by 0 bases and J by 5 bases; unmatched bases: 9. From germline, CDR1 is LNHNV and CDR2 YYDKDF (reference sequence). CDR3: CATSRDRKTGSTGELFF. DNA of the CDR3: TGTGCCACCAGCAGAGATCGTAAGACAGGGAGTACCGGGGAGCTGTTTTTT.

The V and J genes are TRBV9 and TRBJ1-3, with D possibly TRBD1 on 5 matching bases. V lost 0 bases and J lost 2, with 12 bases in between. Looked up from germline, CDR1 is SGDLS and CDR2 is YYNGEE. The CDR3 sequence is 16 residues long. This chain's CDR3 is CASSVVGGFPGNTIYF. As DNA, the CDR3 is TGTGCCAGCAGCGTAGTTGGGGGGTTTCCTGGAAACACCATATATTTT. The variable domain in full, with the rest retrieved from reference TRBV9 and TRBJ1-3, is DSGVTQTPKHLITATGQRVTLRCSPRSGDLSVYWYQQSLDQGLQFLIQYYNGEERAKGNILERFSAQQFPDLHSELNLSSLELGDSALYFCASSVVGGFPGNTIYFGEGSWLTVV.

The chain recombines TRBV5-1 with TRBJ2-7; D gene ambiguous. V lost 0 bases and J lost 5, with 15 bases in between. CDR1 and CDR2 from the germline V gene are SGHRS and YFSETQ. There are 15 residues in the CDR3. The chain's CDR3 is CASSLVGPPADEQYF. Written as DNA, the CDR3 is TGCGCCAGCAGCTTGGTTGGGCCCCCCGCCGACGAGCAGTACTTC.